A selection of T cell receptor beta chains follows, all from one sample in a study of T-cell reconstitution after alpha-beta-depleted transplantation in children. TCRdb fed the PCR reads into MiXCR, producing one record per CDR3 protein. There are almost 250,000 distinct CDR3 sequences in the sample; about a quarter occur only once, and less than 3.5% lies in the top ten. The input for sequencing was PBMCs, taken before TCRalphabeta/CD19-depleted stem cell transplant. The receptors come from a girl aged 2 to 9 with Fanconi anemia, due to receive a stem cell transplant. Both conserved end residues are part of each CDR3. Fields, in order: V gene, D gene, clone size, J gene, CDR3 DNA, CDR3 protein. The D gene is left open where the match is weak. Clone size is given for some rows only: seen once, a few or many times, or a class if the clone is expanded.

>TRBV11-3|TRBD2|NA|TRBJ2-1
TGTGCCAGCAGCTTAGATCTAAGCGGGGGGGCCCATGAGCAGTTCTTC
CASSLDLSGGAHEQFF
>TRBV20-1|TRBD2|many|TRBJ2-4
TGCAGTGCTGGGAGCGGGGGTATTGACATTCAGTACTTC
CSAGSGGIDIQYF
>TRBV7-9|NA|NA|TRBJ1-1
TGTGCCAGCAGCTCGTACACTGAAGCTTTCTTT
CASSSYTEAFF
>TRBV20-1|TRBD1|NA|TRBJ1-6
TGCAGTGCTACAACAGGGGTCTCCTATAATTCACCCCTCCACTTT
CSATTGVSYNSPLHF
>TRBV20-1|TRBD2|many|TRBJ2-2
TGCAGTGCCGCAACTAGCGGGAGCAGGGAGCTGTTTTTT
CSAATSGSRELFF
>TRBV29-1|TRBD2|many|TRBJ2-5
TGCAGCGCCGAACCGACCGGGACTACTCGTGCTGACTTC
CSAEPTGTTRADF
>TRBV7-7|TRBD2|NA|TRBJ2-3
TGTGCCAGCAGCCCAACTAGCGGGGGGGCAGATACGCAGTATTTT
CASSPTSGGADTQYF
>TRBV9|NA|NA|TRBJ1-2
TGTGCCAGCAGCGTAGACCCCGGTATCGATGGCTACACCTTC
CASSVDPGIDGYTF
>TRBV5-1|TRBD2|few|TRBJ2-1
TGCGCCAGCACGGGACTAGGGTACAATGAGCAGTTCTTC
CASTGLGYNEQFF
>TRBV11-2|TRBD1|few|TRBJ2-3
TGTGCCAGCAGCTCAAAGCGCGCGGGACAGGGAAACACAGATACGCAGTATTTT
CASSSKRAGQGNTDTQYF
>TRBV20-1|NA|few|TRBJ2-3
TGCAGTGCCCCCCTAGTTCCAGATACGCAGTATTTT
CSAPLVPDTQYF
>TRBV20-1|NA|many|TRBJ2-5
TGCAGTGCCGCTTGGAACCAAGAGACCCAGTACTTC
CSAAWNQETQYF
>TRBV20-1|TRBD1|few|TRBJ2-7
TGCAGTGCTAACAGGGGGCGCTACGAGCAGTACTTC
CSANRGRYEQYF
>TRBV30|TRBD1|NA|TRBJ1-1
TGTGCCTGGAGTGGGGACAGGGGCGCCACTGAAGCTTTCTTT
CAWSGDRGATEAFF
>TRBV25-1|NA|few|TRBJ2-7
TGTGCCAGCGCAGCCCCGTCAGGGAGCTCCTACGAGCAGTACTTC
CASAAPSGSSYEQYF
>TRBV15|NA|NA|TRBJ2-3
TGTGCCACCAGCAGAGATCCGGGGAGACGCACAGATACGCAGTATTTT
CATSRDPGRRTDTQYF
>TRBV11-1|NA|NA|TRBJ1-1
TGTGCCAGCAGCGGGCTCCGATACACTGAAGCTTTCTTT
CASSGLRYTEAFF
>TRBV20-1|TRBD1|NA|TRBJ1-6
TGCAGTGCTACGGCGACAGGGGACTATAATTCACCCCTCCACTTT
CSATATGDYNSPLHF
>TRBV20-1|TRBD2|few|TRBJ2-1
TGCAGTGCTAGAGCACTAGCGGGTGATGAGCAGTTCTTC
CSARALAGDEQFF
>TRBV5-6|NA|NA|TRBJ2-5
TGTGCCATCAGTGGTTGGGGTAGGCTCGAGACCCAGTACTTC
CAISGWGRLETQYF
>TRBV29-1|TRBD2|many|TRBJ2-1
TGCAGCGTTGAAGATCAACTAGCGACTTACAATGAGCAGTTCTTC
CSVEDQLATYNEQFF
>TRBV27|TRBD1|many|TRBJ2-7
TGTGCCAGCAGTTTACAAGAGGGGGCGGGCGAGCAGTACTTC
CASSLQEGAGEQYF
>TRBV20-1|TRBD2|many|TRBJ2-1
TGCAGTGCTAGAATGGTCACTAGCGGACACAATGAGCAGTTCTTC
CSARMVTSGHNEQFF
>TRBV18|TRBD1|few|TRBJ2-3
TGTGCCAGCTCACCACGGAACCAGGGGGCGACAGATACGCAGTATTTT
CASSPRNQGATDTQYF
>TRBV20-1|NA|NA|TRBJ2-7
TGCAGTGCTAGAGACCCAAGCGGCCCCCCCGGCGAGCAGTACTTC
CSARDPSGPPGEQYF
>TRBV20-1|TRBD2|few|TRBJ2-3
TGCAGTGCTAGCGGTAGCGGGGGGACCACAGATACGCAGTATTTT
CSASGSGGTTDTQYF
>TRBV18|TRBD2|many|TRBJ2-1
TGTGCCAGCTCACCTCCCCCTAGCGGGGGTAACAATGAGCAGTTCTTC
CASSPPPSGGNNEQFF
>TRBV5-1|NA|NA|TRBJ2-3
TGCGCCAGCAGACATGGGCTAGATACGCAGTATTTT
CASRHGLDTQYF
>TRBV29-1|NA|few|TRBJ1-4
TGCAGCGTTCAACGGGCGGCTAATGAAAAACTGTTTTTT
CSVQRAANEKLFF
>TRBV20-1|TRBD2|few|TRBJ2-1
TGCAGTGCTAGAGATGAGGGGACTAGAGGTTGGGATGAGCAGTTCTTC
CSARDEGTRGWDEQFF
>TRBV29-1|NA|many|TRBJ1-4
TGCAGCGTTACCAGGGAGGGTGAAAAACTGTTTTTT
CSVTREGEKLFF
>TRBV20-1|NA|many|TRBJ2-3
TGCAGTGCTATCGGGGCAGTCACAACAGATACGCAGTATTTT
CSAIGAVTTDTQYF
>TRBV6-5|TRBD1|NA|TRBJ2-7
TGTGCCAGCGCAACGGGACAGGGGTACGAGCAGTACTTC
CASATGQGYEQYF
>TRBV27|NA|NA|TRBJ2-3
TGTGCCAGCAGTTTTTCGGGCCGGGACACAGATACGCAGTATTTT
CASSFSGRDTDTQYF
>TRBV12-3/TRBV12-4|NA|many|TRBJ2-2
TGTGCCAGCAGTTTGTTAGCTGGCACCGGGGAGCTGTTTTTT
CASSLLAGTGELFF
>TRBV10-3|TRBD2|NA|TRBJ2-1
TGTGCCATCAGGGCCCTGACTAGCGGGAGGCAAAGTGAGCAGTTCTTC
CAIRALTSGRQSEQFF
>TRBV15|NA|NA|TRBJ2-5
TGTGCCACCAGCAGCGGAAACCGGAGGGGCCGAGAGACCCAGTACTTC
CATSSGNRRGRETQYF
>TRBV25-1|NA|many|TRBJ1-5
TGTGCCAGCAGTTCTCTCACAGGGTCACAGCCCCAGCATTTT
CASSSLTGSQPQHF
>TRBV29-1|NA|many|TRBJ2-7
TGCAGCGTCCTGAAACCCCCCTACGAGCAGTACTTC
CSVLKPPYEQYF
>TRBV9|NA|few|TRBJ1-2
TGTGCCAGCAGCGTAGACGATTATGCGGGGGGCTACACCTTC
CASSVDDYAGGYTF
>TRBV7-8|NA|few|TRBJ2-7
TGTGCCAGCAGCCCAAACCCCGCAGCCTACGAGCAGTACTTC
CASSPNPAAYEQYF
>TRBV29-1|NA|many|TRBJ2-3
TGCAGCGTTGTGGGGGGGTATTTT
CSVVGGYF
>TRBV7-2|NA|NA|TRBJ1-2
TGTGCCAGCAGCTTAGAGGGCCATGGCTACACCTTC
CASSLEGHGYTF
>TRBV5-5|NA|few|TRBJ2-4
TGTGCCAGCAGCTTGTTTGAGGGGAGAAGCTCAAACATTCAGTACTTC
CASSLFEGRSSNIQYF
>TRBV4-1|TRBD2|few|TRBJ2-7
TGCGCCAGCAGCCAAGATGGGGAGCGGGGCTACGAGCAGTACTTC
CASSQDGERGYEQYF
>TRBV7-3|TRBD1|many|TRBJ2-6
TGTGCCAGCAGCTTACCGGGACAGGGGAATTCCCAGGGGGCCAACGTCCTGACTTTC
CASSLPGQGNSQGANVLTF
>TRBV28|TRBD1|many|TRBJ2-1
TGTGCCAGCGGGACAGGGGGATACAATGAGCAGTTCTTC
CASGTGGYNEQFF
>TRBV4-2|NA|NA|TRBJ2-1
TGTGCCAGCAGCCAAGTAGGGGTTGGTTCCTACAATGAGCAGTTCTTC
CASSQVGVGSYNEQFF
>TRBV20-1|TRBD2|many|TRBJ2-3
TGCAGTGCTAGAGTTGGAGCGGGAGGGTATACGCAGTATTTT
CSARVGAGGYTQYF
>TRBV4-2|NA|NA|TRBJ2-7
TGTGCCAGCAGCCCCGGGGACAACTACGAGCAGTACTTC
CASSPGDNYEQYF
>TRBV20-1|TRBD2|many|TRBJ2-5
TGCAGTGCTAGAGATATCGGCGGGGGGGCCCAAGAGACCCAGTACTTC
CSARDIGGGAQETQYF
>TRBV29-1|NA|NA|TRBJ2-5
TGCAGCGTTCGCAGCCTACCTGGGGAGACCCAGTACTTC
CSVRSLPGETQYF
>TRBV5-1|NA|NA|TRBJ2-1
TGCGCCAGCAGCGCCGGGGCGGGACAGAGCTCCTACAATGAGCAGTTCTTC
CASSAGAGQSSYNEQFF
>TRBV6-6|TRBD1|many|TRBJ1-2
TGTGCCAGCAGTCCAGGGGGTGGCTACACCTTC
CASSPGGGYTF
>TRBV2|TRBD2|NA|TRBJ2-7
TGTGCGGGAGCGGAACAGAGTATTCTAGCGGGAGGCAACGAGCAGTACTTC
CAGAEQSILAGGNEQYF
>TRBV20-1|TRBD2|few|TRBJ2-7
TGCAGTGCTAACCGGGACTACTCCTACGAGCAGTACTTC
CSANRDYSYEQYF
>TRBV29-1|NA|NA|TRBJ2-7
TGCAGCGTTGAGCGGGTGACACGGGGGAATCAGTACGAGCAGTACTTC
CSVERVTRGNQYEQYF
>TRBV5-1|NA|NA|TRBJ2-2
TGCGCCAGCAGTGATGGGGGAGCGAACACCGGGGAGCTGTTTTTT
CASSDGGANTGELFF
>TRBV20-1|NA|many|TRBJ2-7
TGCAGTGCTGCCGGGGCCTCCTACGAGCAGTACTTC
CSAAGASYEQYF